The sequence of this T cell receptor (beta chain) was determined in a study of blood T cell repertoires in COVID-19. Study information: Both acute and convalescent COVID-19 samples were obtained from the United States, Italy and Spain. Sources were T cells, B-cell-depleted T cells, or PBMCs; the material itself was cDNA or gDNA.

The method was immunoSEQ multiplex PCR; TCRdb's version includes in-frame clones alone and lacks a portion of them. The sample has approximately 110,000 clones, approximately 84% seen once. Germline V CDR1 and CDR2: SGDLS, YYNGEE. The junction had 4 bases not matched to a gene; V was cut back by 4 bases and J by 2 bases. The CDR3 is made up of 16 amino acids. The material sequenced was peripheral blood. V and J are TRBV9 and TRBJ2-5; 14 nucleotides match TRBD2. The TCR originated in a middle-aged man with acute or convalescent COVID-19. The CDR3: CASSPRLAGGQETQYF. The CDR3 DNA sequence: TGTGCCAGCAGCCCCCGACTAGCGGGGGGGCAAGAGACCCAGTACTTC.